The source of this TCR beta chain is a study of blood T cell repertoires in COVID-19. The CDR3 runs to 15 residues. The V gene's germline CDR1 is SGHRS and CDR2 YFSETQ. The ends lost 4 bases at V and 1 base at J; junction bases unmatched: 5. Source study methods: Estimates of nucleated cell counts were drawn from the amplification of reference gene primers. This table comes from immunoSEQ multiplex PCR, and its TCRdb copy is limited to in-frame clones, with some not included. V, J and clone size were drawn from that table, and D and trimming were deduced from the DNA. The table lists more than 110,000 clones, less than 80% of them singletons, with approximately 4.5% in the top ten.

J is TRBJ1-1 and V is TRBV5-1; 9 bases fit TRBD1. The source material was peripheral blood. The receptor's source is a woman aged 80 or over with active or convalescent COVID-19. The CDR3 DNA is TGCGCCAGCAGCCCGGGACAGGGATGGAACACTGAAGCTTTCTTT. Amino acids: CASSPGQGWNTEAFF.